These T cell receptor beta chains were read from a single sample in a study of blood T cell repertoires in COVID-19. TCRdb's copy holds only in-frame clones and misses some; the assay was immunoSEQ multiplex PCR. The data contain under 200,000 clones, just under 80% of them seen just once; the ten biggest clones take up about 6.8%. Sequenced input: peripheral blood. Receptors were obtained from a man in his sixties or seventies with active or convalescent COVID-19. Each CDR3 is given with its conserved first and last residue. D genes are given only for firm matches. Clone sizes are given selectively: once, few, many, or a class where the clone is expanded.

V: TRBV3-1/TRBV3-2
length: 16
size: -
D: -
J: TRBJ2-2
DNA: TGTGCCAGCAGCCAAGAAAGTCTAGGGAACACCGGGGAGCTGTTTTTT
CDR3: CASSQESLGNTGELFF

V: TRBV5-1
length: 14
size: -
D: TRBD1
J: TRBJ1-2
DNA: TGCGCCAGCAGCTTGGACGGACAGGGGGAACGCTACACCTTC
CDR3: CASSLDGQGERYTF

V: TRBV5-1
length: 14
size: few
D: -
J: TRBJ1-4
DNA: TGCGCCAGCAGCTTGTTAAGGGGAAATGAAAAACTGTTTTTT
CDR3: CASSLLRGNEKLFF

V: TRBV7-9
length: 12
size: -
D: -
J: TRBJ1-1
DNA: TGTGCCAGCGAGGTATTAGGCACTGAAGCTTTCTTT
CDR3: CASEVLGTEAFF

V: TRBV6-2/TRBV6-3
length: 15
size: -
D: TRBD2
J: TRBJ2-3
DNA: TGTGCCAGCAGTTCCTCCTCGACGACTAGCGATACGCAGTATTTT
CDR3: CASSSSSTTSDTQYF

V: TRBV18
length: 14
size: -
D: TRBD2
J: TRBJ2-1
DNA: TGTGCCAGCTCACTTGGACTAGAAATCAATGAGCAGTTCTTC
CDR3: CASSLGLEINEQFF

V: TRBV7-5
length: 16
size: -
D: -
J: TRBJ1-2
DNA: TGTGCCAGAAGCTTATCCCCAGGGAAAGGGAACTATGGCTACACCTTC
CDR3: CARSLSPGKGNYGYTF

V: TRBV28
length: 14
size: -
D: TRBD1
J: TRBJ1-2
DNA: TGTGCCAGCAGTTTATCAGGGGGCCACTATGGCTACACCTTC
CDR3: CASSLSGGHYGYTF

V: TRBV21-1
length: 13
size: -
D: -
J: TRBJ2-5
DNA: TGTGCCAGCACCACAGGGTATGGGGAGACCCAGTACTTC
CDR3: CASTTGYGETQYF

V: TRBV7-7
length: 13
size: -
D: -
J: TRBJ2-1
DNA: TGTGCTAGCAGCCTGGGCCTCGCCAATGAGCAGTTCTTC
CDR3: CASSLGLANEQFF

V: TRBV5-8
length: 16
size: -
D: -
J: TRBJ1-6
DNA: TGTGCCAGCAGCCCTGGAGAGGATCTAGGAGATTCACCCCTCCACTTT
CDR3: CASSPGEDLGDSPLHF

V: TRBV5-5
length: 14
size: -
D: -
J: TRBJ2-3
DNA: TGTGCCAGCAGCTTGTTGGGGGCTTTAGATACGCAGTATTTT
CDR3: CASSLLGALDTQYF

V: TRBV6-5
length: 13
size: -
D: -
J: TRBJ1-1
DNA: TGTGCCATCACAGGGACGGTGAACACTGAAGCTTTCTTT
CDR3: CAITGTVNTEAFF

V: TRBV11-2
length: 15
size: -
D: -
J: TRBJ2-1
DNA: TGTGCCAGCAGCTTAGGGGCGGGGATCTACAATGAGCAGTTCTTC
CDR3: CASSLGAGIYNEQFF

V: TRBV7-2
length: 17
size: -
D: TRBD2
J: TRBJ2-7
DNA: TGTGCCAGCAGCTTTAGGCAAAGTAGCGGGGGGTCCTACGAGCAGTACTTC
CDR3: CASSFRQSSGGSYEQYF

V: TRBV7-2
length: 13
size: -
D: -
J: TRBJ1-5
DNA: TGTGCCAGCGGAAGCGGCCCTAATCAGCCCCAGCATTTT
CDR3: CASGSGPNQPQHF

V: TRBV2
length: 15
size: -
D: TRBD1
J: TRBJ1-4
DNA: TGTGCCAGCAGTGAGGGACAGGGTTATAATGAAAAACTGTTTTTT
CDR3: CASSEGQGYNEKLFF

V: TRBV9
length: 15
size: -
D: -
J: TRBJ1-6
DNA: TGTGCCAGCAGCCCACAAATAGCGTCAAATTCACCCCTCCACTTT
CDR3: CASSPQIASNSPLHF

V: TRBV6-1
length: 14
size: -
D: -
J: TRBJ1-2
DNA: TGTGCCAGCAGTGAAGCGTGGCAGGGGAATGGCTACACCTTC
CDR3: CASSEAWQGNGYTF

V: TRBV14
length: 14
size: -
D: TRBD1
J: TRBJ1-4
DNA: TGTGCCAGCAGCTCGCAGGGGGCTATCAAGAAACTGTTTTTT
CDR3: CASSSQGAIKKLFF

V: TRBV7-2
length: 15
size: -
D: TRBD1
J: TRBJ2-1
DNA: TGTGCCAGCAGTATTACAGGGGGCGCTTGGGGTGAGCAGTTCTTC
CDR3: CASSITGGAWGEQFF

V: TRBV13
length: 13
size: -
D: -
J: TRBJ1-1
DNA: TGTGCCAGCAGCCCTACTGTGGGCTCTGAAGCTTTCTTT
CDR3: CASSPTVGSEAFF

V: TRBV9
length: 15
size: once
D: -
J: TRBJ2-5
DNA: TGTGCCAGCAGCGTTAGAGGGAGCGGACAAGAGACCCAGTACTTC
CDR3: CASSVRGSGQETQYF

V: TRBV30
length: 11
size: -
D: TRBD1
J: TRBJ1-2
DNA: TGTGCCTGGAAGACAGGGTTTGGCTACACCTTC
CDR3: CAWKTGFGYTF

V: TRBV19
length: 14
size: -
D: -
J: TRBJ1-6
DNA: TGTGCCAGTAGTATAGTGGAGGGGAATTCACCCCTCCACTTT
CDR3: CASSIVEGNSPLHF

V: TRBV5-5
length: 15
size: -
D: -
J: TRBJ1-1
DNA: TGTGCCAGCAGCTTGGGGACACACATGAACACTGAAGCTTTCTTT
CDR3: CASSLGTHMNTEAFF

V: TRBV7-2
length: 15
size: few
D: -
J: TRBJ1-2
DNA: TGTGCCAGCAGCACTGCTTACTCAGGGGTCGAGGGCTACACCTTC
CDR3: CASSTAYSGVEGYTF

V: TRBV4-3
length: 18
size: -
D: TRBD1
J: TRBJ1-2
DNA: TGCGCCAGCAGCCTTACCCCCTTTCGGCAGGGGGCGGTCTATGGCTACACCTTC
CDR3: CASSLTPFRQGAVYGYTF

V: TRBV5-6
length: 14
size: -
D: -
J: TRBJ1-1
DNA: TGTGCCAGCAGCTCTAGACAGTGGAAGGCTGAAGCTTTCTTT
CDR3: CASSSRQWKAEAFF

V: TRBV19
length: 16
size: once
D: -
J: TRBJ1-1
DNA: TGTGCCAGTAGTTCCCTTAGTGGCAGGGGAAGCACTGAAGCTTTCTTT
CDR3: CASSSLSGRGSTEAFF

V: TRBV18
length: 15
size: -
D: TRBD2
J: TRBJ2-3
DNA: TGTGCCAGCTCACGGAGGACTAGCGCGACAGATACGCAGTATTTT
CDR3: CASSRRTSATDTQYF

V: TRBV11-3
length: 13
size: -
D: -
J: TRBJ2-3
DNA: TGTGCCAGCAGCTTAGATTTCGGAGATACGCAGTATTTT
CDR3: CASSLDFGDTQYF

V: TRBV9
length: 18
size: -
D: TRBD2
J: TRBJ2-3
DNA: TGTGCCAGCAGCCTGGGGACTAGCGGGAGTTGGGTGGAGGGTACGCAGTATTTT
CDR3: CASSLGTSGSWVEGTQYF

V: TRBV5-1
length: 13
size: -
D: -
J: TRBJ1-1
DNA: TGCGCCAGCAGCTTGGCCGGGTACACTGAAGCTTTCTTT
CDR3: CASSLAGYTEAFF

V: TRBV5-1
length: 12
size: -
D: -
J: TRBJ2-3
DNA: TGCGCCAGCAGCTTGATCTCAGATACGCAGTATTTT
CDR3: CASSLISDTQYF

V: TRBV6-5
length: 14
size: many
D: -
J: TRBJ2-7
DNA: TGTGCCAGCAGCCCGGTACCGACAGGCTACGAGCAGTACTTC
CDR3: CASSPVPTGYEQYF

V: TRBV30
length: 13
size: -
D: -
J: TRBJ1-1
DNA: TGTGCCTGGAGACAGGGTTTCGGGACTGAAGCTTTCTTT
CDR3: CAWRQGFGTEAFF

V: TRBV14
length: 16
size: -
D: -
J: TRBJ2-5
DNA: TGTGCCAGCAGCCCCGCTGGGGGGGCGCGGGGGGAGACCCAGTACTTC
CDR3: CASSPAGGARGETQYF